This TCR beta chain was obtained from a study of vaccination and CD4 T cells after COVID-19. Indicated treatment: roughly 10-day PBMC culture with coronavirus spike peptide pools or control peptides (ViraFEST assay). CD4+ T-cell collection from the unexposed donor predated the COVID-19 pandemic (2011-2018). Per germline, CDR1 ENHRY and CDR2 SYGVKD. The CDR3 spans 14 residues. Trimming cost V 7 bases and J 2 bases, with 13 bases left between them. Once obtained from cultured CD4+ T cells, the DNA was sequenced using the Oncomine TCR Beta short-read assay. TCRdb re-called the PCR reads with MiXCR, one entry per CDR3 protein. The sample includes about 7,800 distinct CDR3 sequences, under 45% seen only once; the top ten take 20%. This clonotype was detected only a few times. The antigen remains undetermined.

The chain uses TRBV10-3 and TRBJ2-3; either TRBD1 or TRBD2 may supply D (5 bases each). The TCR comes from a human donor in good health. The sequencing sample was made of CD4+ T cells from blood, cultured in vitro. CDR3 nucleotide sequence: TGTGCCATCACCCCTGGGGGAGACACAGATACGCAGTATTTT. Amino acids: CAITPGGDTDTQYF.